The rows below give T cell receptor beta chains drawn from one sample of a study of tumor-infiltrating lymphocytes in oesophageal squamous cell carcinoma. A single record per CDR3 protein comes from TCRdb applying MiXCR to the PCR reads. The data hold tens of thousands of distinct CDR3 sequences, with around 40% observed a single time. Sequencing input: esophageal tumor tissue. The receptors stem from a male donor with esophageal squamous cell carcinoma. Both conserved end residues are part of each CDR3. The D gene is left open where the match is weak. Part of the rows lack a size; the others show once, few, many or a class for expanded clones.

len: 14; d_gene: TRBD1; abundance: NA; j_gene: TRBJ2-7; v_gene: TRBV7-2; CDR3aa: CASSLQGSGFEQYF; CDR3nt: TGTGCCAGCAGCCTACAGGGGTCTGGGTTCGAGCAGTACTTC
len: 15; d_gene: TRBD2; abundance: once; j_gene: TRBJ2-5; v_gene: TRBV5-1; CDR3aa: CASTDRAGGTETQYF; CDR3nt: TGCGCCAGCACGGATCGAGCGGGAGGAACGGAGACCCAGTACTTC
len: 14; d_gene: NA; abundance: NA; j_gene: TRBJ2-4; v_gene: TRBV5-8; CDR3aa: CASSVGWGGNIQYF; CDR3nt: TGTGCCAGCAGCGTCGGTTGGGGCGGAAACATTCAGTACTTC
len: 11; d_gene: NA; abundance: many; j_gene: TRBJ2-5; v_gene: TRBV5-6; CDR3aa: CASSLEGAQYF; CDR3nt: TGTGCCAGCAGCTTGGAGGGGGCCCAGTACTTC
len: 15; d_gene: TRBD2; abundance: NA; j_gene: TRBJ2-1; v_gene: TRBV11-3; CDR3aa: CASSPGLAGGNEQFF; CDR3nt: TGTGCCAGCAGCCCGGGACTAGCGGGAGGGAATGAGCAGTTCTTC
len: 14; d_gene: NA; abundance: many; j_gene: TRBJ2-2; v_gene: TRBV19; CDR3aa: CASSINFIAGELFF; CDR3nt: TGTGCCAGTAGTATAAATTTTATCGCCGGGGAGCTGTTTTTT
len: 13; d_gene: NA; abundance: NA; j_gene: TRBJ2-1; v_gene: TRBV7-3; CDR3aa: CASSLTKYNEQFF; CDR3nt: TGTGCCAGCAGCTTGACTAAGTACAATGAGCAGTTCTTC
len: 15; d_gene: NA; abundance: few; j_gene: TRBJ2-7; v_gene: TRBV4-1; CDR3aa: CASSQAAGSGYEQYF; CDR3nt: TGCGCCAGCAGCCAAGCGGCTGGGAGCGGGTACGAGCAGTACTTC
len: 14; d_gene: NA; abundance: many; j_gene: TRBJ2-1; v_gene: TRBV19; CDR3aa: CASTPGTLYNEQFF; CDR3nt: TGTGCCAGTACCCCGGGGACTTTATACAATGAGCAGTTCTTC
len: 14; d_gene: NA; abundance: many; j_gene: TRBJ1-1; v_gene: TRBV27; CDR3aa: CASSLAGVGTEAFF; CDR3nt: TGTGCCAGCAGTTTAGCGGGGGTCGGTACTGAAGCTTTCTTT
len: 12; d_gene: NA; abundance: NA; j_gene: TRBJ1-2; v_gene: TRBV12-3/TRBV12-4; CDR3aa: CASSRGTYGYTF; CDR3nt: TGTGCCAGCAGTCGGGGCACCTATGGCTACACCTTC
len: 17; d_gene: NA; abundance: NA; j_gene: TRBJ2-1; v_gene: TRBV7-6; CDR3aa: CTSSLGGGGHSYNEQFF; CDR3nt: TGTACCAGCAGCTTAGGGGGCGGGGGACACTCCTACAATGAGCAGTTCTTC
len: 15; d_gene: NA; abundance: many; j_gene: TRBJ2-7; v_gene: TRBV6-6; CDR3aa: CASSYSASEGYEQYF; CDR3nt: TGTGCCAGCAGTTACTCGGCTAGCGAGGGCTACGAGCAGTACTTC
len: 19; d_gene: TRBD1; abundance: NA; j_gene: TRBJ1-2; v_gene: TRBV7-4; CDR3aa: CASSLELGETGALIYGYTF; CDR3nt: TGTGCCAGCAGCTTAGAGCTCGGGGAGACAGGGGCTCTAATCTATGGCTACACCTTC
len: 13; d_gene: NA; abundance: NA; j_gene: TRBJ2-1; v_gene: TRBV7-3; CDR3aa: CASSLSRYNEQFF; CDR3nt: TGTGCCAGCAGCTTAAGTCGCTACAATGAGCAGTTCTTC
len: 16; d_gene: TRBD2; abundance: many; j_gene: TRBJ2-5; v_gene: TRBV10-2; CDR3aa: CASSEQGLAGGETQYF; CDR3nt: TGCGCCAGCAGTGAGCAGGGGCTAGCGGGGGGAGAGACCCAGTACTTC
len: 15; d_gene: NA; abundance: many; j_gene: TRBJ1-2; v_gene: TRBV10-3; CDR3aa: CAISEFHSGNYGYTF; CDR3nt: TGTGCCATCAGTGAGTTTCACTCAGGGAACTATGGCTACACCTTC